This TCR beta chain was recovered during a study of blood T cell repertoires in COVID-19. J lost 4 bases, V lost 7 bases, and 7 bases had no gene match. The CDR3 has 15 residues. Per germline, CDR1 KGHDR and CDR2 SFDVKD. Measured with immunoSEQ multiplex PCR; TCRdb has only the in-frame clones, and not every one. The table includes 250,000 or so clones, just under 85% detected once. This receptor was identified in an elderly man with acute or convalescent COVID-19. This chain links TRBV24-1 with TRBJ2-1; 9 nucleotides align to TRBD2. Sequences were obtained from peripheral blood. In DNA, the CDR3 is TGTGCCACCAGCCGATGGCGGGGGGGATACAATGAGCAGTTCTTC. This gives the protein CATSRWRGGYNEQFF.